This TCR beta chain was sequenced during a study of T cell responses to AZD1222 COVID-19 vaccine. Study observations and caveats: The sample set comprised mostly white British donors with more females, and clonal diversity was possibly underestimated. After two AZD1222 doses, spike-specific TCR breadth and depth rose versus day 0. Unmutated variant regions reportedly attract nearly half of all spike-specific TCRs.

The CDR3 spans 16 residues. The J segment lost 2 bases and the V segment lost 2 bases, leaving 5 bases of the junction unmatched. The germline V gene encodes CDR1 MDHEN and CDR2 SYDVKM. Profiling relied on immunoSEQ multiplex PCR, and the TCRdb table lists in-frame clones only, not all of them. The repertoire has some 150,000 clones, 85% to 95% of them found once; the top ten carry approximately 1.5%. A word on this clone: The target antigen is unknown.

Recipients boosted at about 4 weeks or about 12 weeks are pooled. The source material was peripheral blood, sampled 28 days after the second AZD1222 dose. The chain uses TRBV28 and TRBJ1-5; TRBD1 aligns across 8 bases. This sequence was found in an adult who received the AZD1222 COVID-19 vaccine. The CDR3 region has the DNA TGTGCCAGCAGTTTACCGGACAGGGCGGGCAATCAGCCCCAGCATTTT. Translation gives CASSLPDRAGNQPQHF.